This T cell receptor (beta chain) was identified in a study of tumor-infiltrating lymphocytes in primary liver carcinoma. Unsorted bulk tissue of about 17-32 mg yielded co-extracted RNA and DNA. The patients lived with chronic HBV infection and had not yet received any treatment. Constant-region priming of roughly 490 ng total RNA yielded TCR beta cDNA. Construction of TCR beta libraries relied on three successive nested multiplex PCR rounds employing slightly modified ARM-PCR. Both of the initial two PCR rounds ran for 10 cycles and employed TRBV1-TRBV30 forward primers alongside a C-beta reverse primer. TCRdb reprocessed the multiplex PCR reads via MiXCR and lists one record per CDR3 protein. The sample consists of about 25,000 distinct CDR3 sequences, more than 70% of them appearing once. The CDR3 loop spans 14 amino acids. Germline V lookup: CDR1 MGHDK, CDR2 SYGVNS. V lost 4 bases and J lost 14; bases outside the gene matches: 16.

Study-level results: Relative to blood, tumors carried a significantly larger fraction of the repertoire in their top 250 clones (p = 0.039). Detection in all five tumor regions applied to only about 7.5-24% of top clones. Less overlap was seen in tumor-adjacent and tumor-blood pairs than in tumor region pairs.

As concerns this clonotype: Its antigen is not identified.

The source of this sequence is a woman aged 30 to 39 with primary liver carcinoma and hepatitis B virus infection. Sequencing was performed on liver tumor tissue from sampling region 5. Subset in this sample: tumor region T5, tumor centre. The J gene is TRBJ1-1, the V gene TRBV25-1, with 7 positions matching TRBD1. The CDR3 DNA reads TGTGCCAGCAGTGCTCAGCCGACAGGGCCGTTGACCTTCTTT. It codes for CASSAQPTGPLTFF.